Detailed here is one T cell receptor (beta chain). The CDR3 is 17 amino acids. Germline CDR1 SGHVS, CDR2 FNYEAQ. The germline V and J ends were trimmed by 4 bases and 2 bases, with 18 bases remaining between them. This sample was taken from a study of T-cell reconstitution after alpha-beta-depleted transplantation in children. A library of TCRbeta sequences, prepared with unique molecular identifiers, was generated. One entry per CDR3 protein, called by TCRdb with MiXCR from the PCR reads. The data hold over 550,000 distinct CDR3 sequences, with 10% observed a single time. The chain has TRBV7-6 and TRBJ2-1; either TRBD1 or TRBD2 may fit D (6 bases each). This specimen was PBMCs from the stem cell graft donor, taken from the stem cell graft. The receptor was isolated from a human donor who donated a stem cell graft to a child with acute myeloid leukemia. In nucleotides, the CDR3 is TGTGCCAGCAGCTCCCCACGAGGGGGGATGCCCTACAATGAGCAGTTCTTC. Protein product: CASSSPRGGMPYNEQFF. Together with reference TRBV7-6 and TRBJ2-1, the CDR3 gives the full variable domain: GAGVSQSPRYKVTKRGQDVALRCDPISGHVSLYWYRQALGQGPEFLTYFNYEAQQDKSGLPNDRFSAERPEGSISTLTIQRTEQRDSAMYRCASSSPRGGMPYNEQFFGPGTRLTVL.